The clone carrying this T cell receptor beta chain has a handful of counts. The data stem from a study of blood T cells in healthy people across ages. CDR1 SGHTA and CDR2 FQGNSA come from the germline V gene. V lost 4 bases to trimming and J lost 0 bases, with 14 bases between them. This CDR3 comprises 16 residues. Primed by a sample-barcoded 5' primer and a J-beta primer mix, a second PCR proceeded for about 7 to 11 cycles. One entry per CDR3 protein results from TCRdb running MiXCR on the 5' RACE reads. Of roughly 730,000 distinct CDR3 sequences in the sample, more than 50% were seen once. The origin of this receptor is a man aged 40-50 years in good health. The rearrangement uses TRBV7-2 and TRBJ2-3, with D hard to call. The sequenced material came from blood. The CDR3 reads CASSSGRLGSTDTQYF. The CDR3 DNA follows: TGTGCCAGCAGCTCCGGTCGGCTAGGGAGCACAGATACGCAGTATTTT.